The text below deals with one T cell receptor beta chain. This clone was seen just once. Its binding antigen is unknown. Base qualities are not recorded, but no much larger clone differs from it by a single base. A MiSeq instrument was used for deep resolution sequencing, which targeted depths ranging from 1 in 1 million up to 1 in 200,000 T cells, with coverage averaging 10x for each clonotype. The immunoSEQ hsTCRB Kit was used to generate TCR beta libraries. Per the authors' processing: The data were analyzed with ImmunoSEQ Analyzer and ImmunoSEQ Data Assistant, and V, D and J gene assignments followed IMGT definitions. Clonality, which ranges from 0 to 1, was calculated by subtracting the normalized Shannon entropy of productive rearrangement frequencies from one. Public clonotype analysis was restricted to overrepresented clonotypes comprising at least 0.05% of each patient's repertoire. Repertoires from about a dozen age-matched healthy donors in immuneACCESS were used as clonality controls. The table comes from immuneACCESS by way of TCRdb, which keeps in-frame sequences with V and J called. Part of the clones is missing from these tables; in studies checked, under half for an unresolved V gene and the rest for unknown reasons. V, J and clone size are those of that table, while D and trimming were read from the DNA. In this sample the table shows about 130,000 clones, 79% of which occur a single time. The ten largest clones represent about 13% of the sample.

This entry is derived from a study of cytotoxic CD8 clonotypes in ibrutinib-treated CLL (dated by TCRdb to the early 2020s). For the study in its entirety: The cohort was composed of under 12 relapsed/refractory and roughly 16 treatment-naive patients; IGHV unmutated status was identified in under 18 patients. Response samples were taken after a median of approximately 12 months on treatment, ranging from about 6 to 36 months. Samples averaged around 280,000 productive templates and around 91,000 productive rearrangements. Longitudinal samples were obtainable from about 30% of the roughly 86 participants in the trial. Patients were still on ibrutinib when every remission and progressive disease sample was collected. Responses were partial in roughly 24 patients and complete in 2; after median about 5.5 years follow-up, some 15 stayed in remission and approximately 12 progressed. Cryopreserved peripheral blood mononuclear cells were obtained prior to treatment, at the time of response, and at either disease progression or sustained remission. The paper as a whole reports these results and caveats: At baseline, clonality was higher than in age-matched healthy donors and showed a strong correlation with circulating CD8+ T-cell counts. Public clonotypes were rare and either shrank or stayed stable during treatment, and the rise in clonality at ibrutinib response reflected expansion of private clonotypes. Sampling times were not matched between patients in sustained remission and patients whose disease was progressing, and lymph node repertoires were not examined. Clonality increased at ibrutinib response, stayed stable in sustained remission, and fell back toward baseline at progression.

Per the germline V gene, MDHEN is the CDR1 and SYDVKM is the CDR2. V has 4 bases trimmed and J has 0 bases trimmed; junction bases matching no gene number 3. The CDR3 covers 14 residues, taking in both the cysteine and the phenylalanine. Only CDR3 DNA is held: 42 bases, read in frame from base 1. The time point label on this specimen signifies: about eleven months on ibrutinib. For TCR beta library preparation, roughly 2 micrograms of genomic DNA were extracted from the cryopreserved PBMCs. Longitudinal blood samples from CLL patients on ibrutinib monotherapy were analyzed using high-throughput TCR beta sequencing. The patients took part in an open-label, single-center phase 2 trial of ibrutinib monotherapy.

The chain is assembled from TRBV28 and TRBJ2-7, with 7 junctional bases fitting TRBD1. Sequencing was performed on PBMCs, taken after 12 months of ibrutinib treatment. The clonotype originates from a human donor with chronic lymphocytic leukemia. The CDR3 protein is CASSSQGTSYEQYF. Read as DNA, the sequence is TGTGCCAGCAGTTCACAGGGGACCTCCTACGAGCAGTACTTC.